The entry below describes one T cell receptor beta chain. Its antigen is unknown. CDR1 and CDR2 (germline): SNHLY, FYNNEI. The CDR3 loop spans 16 amino acids. V dropped 6 bases and J dropped 0; count of bases not matched to a gene: 6. These data belong to a study of shared clonotypes between healthy human individuals. Study observations and caveats: Relative to clonotypes present in all four donors, those not shared had lower generation probabilities.

Study processing details: ImmunoSEQ sequences covered only the junction and lacked quality scores; filtering therefore differed. Produced via immunoSEQ multiplex PCR; TCRdb's table is partial and in-frame only. Clone size and V and J calls were adopted from that table, with D and trimming inferred from the DNA. The sample gives about 1 million clones, about 84% of which show up once; approximately 0.56% is in the top ten. The sample taken for sequencing was memory CD4+ T cells from PBMCs. Sample subset: CD45RA-negative fraction. This sequence was found in a man aged 18 to 35 in good health. Some clones in this sample may be carry-over from other donors' samples. This chain links TRBV2 with TRBJ2-7; 12 bases fit TRBD2. The CDR3 reads CASRETSGSPSYEQYF. The DNA for the CDR3 is TGTGCCAGCAGGGAGACTAGCGGGAGTCCCTCCTACGAGCAGTACTTC.